This T cell receptor (beta chain) was obtained from a study of blood T cell repertoires in COVID-19. Germline CDR1 reads SGHTA; CDR2 reads FQGNSA. The V segment lost 5 bases and the J segment 0 bases; nucleotides outside the gene matches: 4. CDR3 length equals 15 residues. Sequencing used immunoSEQ multiplex PCR; TCRdb keeps in-frame clones, though not all of them. Altogether 140,000 to 150,000 clones are present, about three quarters being singletons, with the ten largest covering less than 2.5%. The sample taken for sequencing was peripheral blood. This chain joins TRBV7-2 and TRBJ1-2, with 9 bases fitting TRBD1. This sequence originates from a woman in her fifties or sixties with acute or convalescent COVID-19. The CDR3 reads CASSIQGAPNYGYTF. CDR3 sequence (DNA): TGTGCCAGCAGCATACAGGGGGCCCCTAACTATGGCTACACCTTC.